These T cell receptor beta chains were read from a single sample in a study of blood T cell repertoires in COVID-19. Here immunoSEQ multiplex PCR was the method, and the copy in TCRdb shows in-frame clones only, minus some. The table has under 45,000 clones, 85% seen once. Sequencing used peripheral blood. The receptors here all came from a man aged 45-65 years with active COVID-19. Each CDR3 is given with its conserved first and last residue. The D gene is left open where the match is weak. Only part of the rows carry a size: once, few, many, or a class if the clone is expanded.

>TRBD2|once|TRBV2|TRBJ2-7
CASCQGLAGREQYF
TGTGCCAGCTGTCAGGGACTAGCGGGACGGGAGCAGTACTTC
>.|.|TRBV29-1|TRBJ1-2
CSVDDTNYTF
TGCAGCGTTGATGACACAAACTACACCTTC
>.|.|TRBV20-1|TRBJ2-1
CSAPWAFF
TGCAGTGCCCCATGGGCGTTCTTC
>TRBD2|.|TRBV11-2|TRBJ2-7
CASSRTSGYEQYF
TGTGCCAGCAGCCGGACTAGCGGTTACGAGCAGTACTTC
>.|.|TRBV27|TRBJ1-5
CASSLSPGNQPQHF
TGTGCCAGCAGTTTATCGCCAGGGAATCAGCCCCAGCATTTT
>.|.|TRBV4-2|TRBJ1-5
CASSQGYAGLNQPQHF
TGTGCCAGCAGCCAAGGGTACGCAGGGTTGAATCAGCCCCAGCATTTT
>.|many|TRBV7-9|TRBJ2-2
CASSLDRYTGELFF
TGTGCCAGCAGCCTAGACAGGTACACCGGGGAGCTGTTTTTT
>.|.|TRBV27|TRBJ2-7
CASSLNPGVYEQYF
TGTGCCAGCAGTTTAAATCCAGGGGTCTACGAGCAGTACTTC
>.|once|TRBV11-2|TRBJ2-1
CASSRNEQFF
TGTGCCAGCAGCCGGAATGAGCAGTTCTTC
>TRBD1|.|TRBV5-1|TRBJ1-3
CASSAGQTDGNTIYF
TGCGCCAGCAGCGCGGGACAGACCGATGGAAACACCATATATTTT
>TRBD1|.|TRBV30|TRBJ2-7
CAWDSGTGLYEQYF
TGTGCCTGGGACTCCGGGACAGGACTCTACGAGCAGTACTTC
>.|few|TRBV19|TRBJ1-1
CASTKTGYNTEAFF
TGTGCCAGTACAAAGACAGGATATAACACTGAAGCTTTCTTT
>TRBD2|.|TRBV18|TRBJ2-5
CASSTTSGIGETQYF
TGTGCCAGCTCAACGACTAGCGGGATCGGTGAGACCCAGTACTTC